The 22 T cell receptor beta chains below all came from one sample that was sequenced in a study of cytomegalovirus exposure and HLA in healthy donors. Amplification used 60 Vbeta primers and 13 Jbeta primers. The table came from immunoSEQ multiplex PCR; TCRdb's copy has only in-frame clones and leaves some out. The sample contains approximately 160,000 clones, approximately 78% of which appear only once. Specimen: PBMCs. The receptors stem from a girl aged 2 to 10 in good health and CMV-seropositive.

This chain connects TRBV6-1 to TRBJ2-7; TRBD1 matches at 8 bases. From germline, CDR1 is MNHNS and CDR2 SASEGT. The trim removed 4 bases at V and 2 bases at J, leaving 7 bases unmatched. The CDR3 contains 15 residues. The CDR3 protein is CASSAWRTGTYEQYF. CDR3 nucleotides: TGTGCCAGCAGTGCTTGGAGGACAGGGACCTACGAGCAGTACTTC.

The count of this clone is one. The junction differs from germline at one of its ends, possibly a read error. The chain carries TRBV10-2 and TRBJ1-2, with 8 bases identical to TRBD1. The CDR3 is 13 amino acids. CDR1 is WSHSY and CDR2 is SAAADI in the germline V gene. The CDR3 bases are TGCGCCAGCAGAGGCTCAGGGGGCGCAGGGTCCGAATTC. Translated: CASRGSGGAGSEF.

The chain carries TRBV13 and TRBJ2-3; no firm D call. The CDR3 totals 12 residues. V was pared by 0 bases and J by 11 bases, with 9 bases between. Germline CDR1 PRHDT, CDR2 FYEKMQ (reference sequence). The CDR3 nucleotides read TGTGCCAGCAGCTTAGGAACTCGTCGGCAGTATTTT. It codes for CASSLGTRRQYF.

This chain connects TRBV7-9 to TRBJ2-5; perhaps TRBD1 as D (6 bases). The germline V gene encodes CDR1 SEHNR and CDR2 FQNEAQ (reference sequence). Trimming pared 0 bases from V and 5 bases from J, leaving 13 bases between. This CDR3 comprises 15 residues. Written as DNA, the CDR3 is TGTGCCAGCAGCTTAGCGGGTTCCCAGGGGGAGACCCAGTACTTC. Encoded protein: CASSLAGSQGETQYF.

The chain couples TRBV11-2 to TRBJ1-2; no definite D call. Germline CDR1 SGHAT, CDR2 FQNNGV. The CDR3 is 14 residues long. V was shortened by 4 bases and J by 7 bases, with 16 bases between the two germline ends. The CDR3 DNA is TGTGCCAGCAGCTCCCGGCTAGAGGGTAGTGGCTACACCTTC. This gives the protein CASSSRLEGSGYTF.

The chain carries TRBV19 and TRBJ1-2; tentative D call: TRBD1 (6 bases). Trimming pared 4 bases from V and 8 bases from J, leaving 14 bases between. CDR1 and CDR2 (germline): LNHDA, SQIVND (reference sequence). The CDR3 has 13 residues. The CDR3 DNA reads TGTGCCAGTAGTAAAACCCACACAGGGGGCTACACCTTC. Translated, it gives CASSKTHTGGYTF.

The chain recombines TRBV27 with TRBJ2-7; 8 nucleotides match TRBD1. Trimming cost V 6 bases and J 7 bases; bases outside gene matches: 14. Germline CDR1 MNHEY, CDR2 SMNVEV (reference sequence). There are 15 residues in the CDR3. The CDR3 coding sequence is TGTGCCAGCAGGGCGCTTGGACAGGGTGCGAGGGAGCAGTACTTC. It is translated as CASRALGQGAREQYF.

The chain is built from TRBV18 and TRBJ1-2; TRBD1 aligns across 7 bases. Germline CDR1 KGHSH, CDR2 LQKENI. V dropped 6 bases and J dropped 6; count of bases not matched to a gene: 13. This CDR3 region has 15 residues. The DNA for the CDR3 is TGTGCCAGCTCCCCTCTGACAGGGACTGGTAATGGCTACACCTTC. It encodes CASSPLTGTGNGYTF.

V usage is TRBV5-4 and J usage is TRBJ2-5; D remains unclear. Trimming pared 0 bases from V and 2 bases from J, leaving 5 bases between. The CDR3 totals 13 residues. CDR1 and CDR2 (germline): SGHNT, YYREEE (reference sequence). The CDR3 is CASSLAAQETQYF. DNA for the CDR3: TGTGCCAGCAGCTTGGCCGCGCAAGAGACCCAGTACTTC.

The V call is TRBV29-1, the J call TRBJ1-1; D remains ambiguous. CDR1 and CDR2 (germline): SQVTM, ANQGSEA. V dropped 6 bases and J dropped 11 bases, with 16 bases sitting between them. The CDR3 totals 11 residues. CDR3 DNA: TGCAGCGTGCCATCCGTGAGGTGGGCTTTCTTT. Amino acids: CSVPSVRWAFF.

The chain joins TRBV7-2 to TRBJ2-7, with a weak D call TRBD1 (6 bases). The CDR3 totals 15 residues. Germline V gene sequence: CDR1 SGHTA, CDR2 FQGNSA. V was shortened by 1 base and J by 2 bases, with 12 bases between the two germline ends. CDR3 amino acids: CASSLVGQLAYEQYF. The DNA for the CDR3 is TGTGCCAGCAGCTTAGTTGGACAGCTAGCCTACGAGCAGTACTTC.

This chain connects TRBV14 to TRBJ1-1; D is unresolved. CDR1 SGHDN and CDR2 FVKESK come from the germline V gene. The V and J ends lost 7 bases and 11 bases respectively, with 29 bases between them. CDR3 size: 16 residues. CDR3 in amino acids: CASTSLGPEQIVIAFF. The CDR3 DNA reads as TGTGCCAGCACCTCTCTTGGTCCCGAACAGATTGTAATCGCTTTCTTT.

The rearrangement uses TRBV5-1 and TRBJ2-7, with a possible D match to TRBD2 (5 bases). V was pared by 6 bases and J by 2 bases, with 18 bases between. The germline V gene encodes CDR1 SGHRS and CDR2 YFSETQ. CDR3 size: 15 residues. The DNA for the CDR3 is TGCGCCAGCAAGACGGTCAGCGGAGGTCCCTACGAGCAGTACTTC. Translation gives CASKTVSGGPYEQYF. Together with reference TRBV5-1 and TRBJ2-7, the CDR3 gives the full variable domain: KAGVTQTPRYLIKTRGQQVTLSCSPISGHRSVSWYQQTPGQGLQFLFEYFSETQRNKGNFPGRFSGRQFSNSRSEMNVSTLELGDSALYLCASKTVSGGPYEQYFGPGTRLTVT.

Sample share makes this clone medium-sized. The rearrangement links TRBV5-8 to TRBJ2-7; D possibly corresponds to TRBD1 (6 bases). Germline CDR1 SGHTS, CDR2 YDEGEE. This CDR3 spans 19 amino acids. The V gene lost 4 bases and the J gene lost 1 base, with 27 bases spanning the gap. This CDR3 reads CASSRARDTQESYSYEQYF. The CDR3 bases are TGTGCCAGCAGCCGAGCCCGGGACACCCAAGAATCCTATTCCTACGAGCAGTACTTC.

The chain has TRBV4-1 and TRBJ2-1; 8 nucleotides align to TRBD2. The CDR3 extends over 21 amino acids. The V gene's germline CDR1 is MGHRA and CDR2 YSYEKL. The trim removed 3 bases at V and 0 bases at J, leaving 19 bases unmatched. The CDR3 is CASSQAWTSSIAPSSYNEQFF. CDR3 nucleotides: TGCGCCAGCAGCCAGGCCTGGACTAGCTCCATAGCTCCGAGCTCCTACAATGAGCAGTTCTTC.

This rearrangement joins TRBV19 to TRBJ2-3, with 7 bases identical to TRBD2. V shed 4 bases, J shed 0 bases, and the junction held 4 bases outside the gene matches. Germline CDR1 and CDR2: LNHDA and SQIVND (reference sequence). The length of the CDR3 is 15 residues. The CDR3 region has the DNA TGTGCCAGTAGTACTCTAGCGGCTAGCACAGATACGCAGTATTTT. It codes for CASSTLAASTDTQYF.

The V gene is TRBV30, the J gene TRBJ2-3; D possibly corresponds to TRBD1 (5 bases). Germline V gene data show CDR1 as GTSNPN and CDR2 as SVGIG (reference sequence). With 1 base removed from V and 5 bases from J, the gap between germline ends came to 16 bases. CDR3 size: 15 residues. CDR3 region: CAWSDGQGIRDTQYF. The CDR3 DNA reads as TGTGCCTGGAGTGATGGCCAGGGAATTAGAGATACGCAGTATTTT.

CDR3 coding DNA: TGTGCCAGCAGTGAAGACGATTGGGGCAGGGTCCATAATTCACCCCTCCACTTT. Residues: CASSEDDWGRVHNSPLHF. The rearrangement uses TRBV6-1 and TRBJ1-6; tentative D call: TRBD1 (5 bases). The CDR3 has 18 residues. V lost 1 base, J lost 5 bases, and 18 bases lay in between. CDR1 MNHNS and CDR2 SASEGT come from the germline V gene.

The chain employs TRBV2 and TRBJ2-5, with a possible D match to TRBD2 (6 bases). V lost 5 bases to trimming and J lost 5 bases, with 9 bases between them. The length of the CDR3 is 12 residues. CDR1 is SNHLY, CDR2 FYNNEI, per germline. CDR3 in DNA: TGTGCCAGCAGTCGGACTACGGAGACCCAGTACTTC. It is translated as CASSRTTETQYF.

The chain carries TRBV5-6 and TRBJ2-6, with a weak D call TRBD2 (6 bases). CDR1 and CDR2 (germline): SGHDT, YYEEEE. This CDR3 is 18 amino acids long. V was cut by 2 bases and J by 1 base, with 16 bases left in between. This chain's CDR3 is CASSFFGGSESGANVLTF. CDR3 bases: TGTGCCAGCAGCTTCTTTGGGGGGTCAGAATCTGGGGCCAACGTCCTGACTTTC. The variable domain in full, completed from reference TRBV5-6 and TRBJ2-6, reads DAGVTQSPTHLIKTRGQQVTLRCSPKSGHDTVSWYQQALGQGPQFIFQYYEEEERQRGNFPDRFSGHQFPNYSSELNVNALLLGDSALYLCASSFFGGSESGANVLTFGAGSRLTVL.

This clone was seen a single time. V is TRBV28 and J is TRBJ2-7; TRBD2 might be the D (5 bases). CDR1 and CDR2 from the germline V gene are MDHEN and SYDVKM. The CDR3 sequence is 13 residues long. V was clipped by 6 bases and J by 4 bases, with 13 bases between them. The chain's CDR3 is CASSTNSGYEQYF. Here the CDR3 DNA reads TGTGCCAGCAGCACGAATTCGGGGTACGAGCAGTACTTC.

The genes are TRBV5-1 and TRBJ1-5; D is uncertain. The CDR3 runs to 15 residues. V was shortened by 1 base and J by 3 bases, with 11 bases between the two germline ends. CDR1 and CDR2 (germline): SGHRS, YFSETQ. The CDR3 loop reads CASSLNGGSNQPQHF. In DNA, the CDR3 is TGCGCCAGCAGCTTGAATGGAGGTTCCAATCAGCCCCAGCATTTT.